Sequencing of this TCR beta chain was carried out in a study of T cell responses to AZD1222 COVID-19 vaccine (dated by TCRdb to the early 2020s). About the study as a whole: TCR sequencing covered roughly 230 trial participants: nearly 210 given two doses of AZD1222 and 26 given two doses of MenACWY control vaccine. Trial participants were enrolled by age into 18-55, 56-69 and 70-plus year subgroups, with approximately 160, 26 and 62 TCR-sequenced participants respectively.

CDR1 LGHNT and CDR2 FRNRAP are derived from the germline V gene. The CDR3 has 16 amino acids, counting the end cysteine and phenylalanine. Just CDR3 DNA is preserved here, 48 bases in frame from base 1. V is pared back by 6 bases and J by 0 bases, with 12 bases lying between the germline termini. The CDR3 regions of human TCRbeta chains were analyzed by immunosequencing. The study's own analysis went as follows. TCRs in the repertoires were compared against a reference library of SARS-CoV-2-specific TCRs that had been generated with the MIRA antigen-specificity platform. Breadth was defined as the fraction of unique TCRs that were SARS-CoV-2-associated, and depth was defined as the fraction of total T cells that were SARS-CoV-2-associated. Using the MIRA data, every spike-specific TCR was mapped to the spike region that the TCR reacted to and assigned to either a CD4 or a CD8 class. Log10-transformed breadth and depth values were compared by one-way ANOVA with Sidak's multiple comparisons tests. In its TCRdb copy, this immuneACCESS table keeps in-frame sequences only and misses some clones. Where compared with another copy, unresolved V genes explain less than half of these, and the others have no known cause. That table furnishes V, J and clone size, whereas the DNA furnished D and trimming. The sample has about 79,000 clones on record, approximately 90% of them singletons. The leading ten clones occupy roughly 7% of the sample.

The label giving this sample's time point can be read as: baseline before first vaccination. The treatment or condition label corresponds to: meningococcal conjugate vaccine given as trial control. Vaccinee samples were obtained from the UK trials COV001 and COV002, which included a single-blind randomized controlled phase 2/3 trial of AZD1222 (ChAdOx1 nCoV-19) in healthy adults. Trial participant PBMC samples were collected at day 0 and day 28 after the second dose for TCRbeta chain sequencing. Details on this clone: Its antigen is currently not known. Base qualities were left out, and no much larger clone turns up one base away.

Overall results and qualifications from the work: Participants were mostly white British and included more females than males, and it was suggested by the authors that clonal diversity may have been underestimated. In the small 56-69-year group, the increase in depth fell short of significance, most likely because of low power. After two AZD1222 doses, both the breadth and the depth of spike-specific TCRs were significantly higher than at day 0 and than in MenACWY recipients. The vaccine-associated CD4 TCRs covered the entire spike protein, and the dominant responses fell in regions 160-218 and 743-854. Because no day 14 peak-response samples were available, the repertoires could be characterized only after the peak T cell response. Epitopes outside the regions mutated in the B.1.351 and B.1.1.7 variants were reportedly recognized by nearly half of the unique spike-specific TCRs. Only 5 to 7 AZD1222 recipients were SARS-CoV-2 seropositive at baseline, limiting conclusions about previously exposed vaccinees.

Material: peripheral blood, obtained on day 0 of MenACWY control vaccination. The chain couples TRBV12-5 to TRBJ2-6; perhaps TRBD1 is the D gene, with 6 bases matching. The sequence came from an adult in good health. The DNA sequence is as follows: TGTGCTAGTGGATCAGGGGTCAACTCTGGGGCCAACGTCCTGACTTTC. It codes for CASGSGVNSGANVLTF.